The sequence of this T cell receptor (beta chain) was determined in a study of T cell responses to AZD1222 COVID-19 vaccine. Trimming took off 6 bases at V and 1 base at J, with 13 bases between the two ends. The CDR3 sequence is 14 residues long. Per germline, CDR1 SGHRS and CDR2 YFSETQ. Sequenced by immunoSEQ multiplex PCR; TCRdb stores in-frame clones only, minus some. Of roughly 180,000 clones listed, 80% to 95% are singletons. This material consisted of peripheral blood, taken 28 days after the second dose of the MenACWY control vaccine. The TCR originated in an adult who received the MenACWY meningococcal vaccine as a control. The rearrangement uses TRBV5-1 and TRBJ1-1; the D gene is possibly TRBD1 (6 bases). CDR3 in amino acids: CASTEQGRNTEAFF. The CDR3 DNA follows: TGCGCCAGCACAGAACAGGGTAGGAACACTGAAGCTTTCTTT.